The clone carrying this T cell receptor beta chain has more than one count but fewer than ten. Mouse names are used for the genes. The read comes to an end 4 residues before the CDR3 does, leaving the germline J gene to fill in the end. With 3 bases removed from V and 3 bases from J, the gap between germline ends came to 12 bases. This CDR3 region has 14 residues. Per germline, CDR1 NNHNN and CDR2 SYGAGS (reference sequence). The data stem from a study of CD8+ T cells in alopecia areata. Sequencing templates came from extracted RNA that was reverse transcribed into cDNA. Sequencing used immunoSEQ multiplex PCR; TCRdb keeps in-frame clones, though not all of them. Sampling found approximately 280,000 clones, none seen once. Cell sorting was performed on pooled cutaneous lymph node cells with CD4, CD8alpha, NKG2D, NKG2ACE and other markers.

The chain uses TRBV13-2 and TRBJ1-2; no firm D call. Sequenced: CD4+ T cells sorted from a lymph node. The sequence was obtained from a C3H/HeJ mouse with alopecia areata. The strain bears MHC haplotype H2-k. CDR3 DNA, as far as it was read: TGTGCCAGCGGTGGCCCTCAGGAGGACTCC. It codes for CASGGPQEDS. In full, the CDR3 reads CASGGPQEDSDYTF.